This TCR beta chain was captured by sequencing in a study of identical twins. The CDR3 is 14 residues long. Deletions cut 0 bases from V and 2 bases from J, with 8 bases between. Germline values: CDR1 DFQATT, CDR2 SNEGSKA (reference sequence). The study, taken as a whole, reports: With beta out-of-frame sequences, excess sharing by twins was weaker. Conclusions relied on cross-sectional statistical analysis, not following the same donors. Abundant beta clonotypes from cord blood bore fewer insertions; memory repertoires lacked this pattern.

Unique molecular identifiers were present on the cDNA, which also gained a universal primer site by template switching. TCRdb recomputed calls from the 5' RACE reads with MiXCR, one row per CDR3 protein. The sample lists around 550,000 distinct CDR3 sequences; roughly 15% were seen once. For this clonotype: Its cognate antigen is unknown.

The data also belong to a second study, concerning yellow fever vaccine responses in identical twins.

Sequencing input: CD4+ T cells sorted from blood. The clonotype was recovered from a woman aged 18-29 years in good health. The rearrangement joins TRBV20-1 to TRBJ1-5, with a tentative D call TRBD1 (5 bases). The CDR3 region is CSARDPGGNQPQHF. CDR3 DNA sequence: TGCAGTGCTAGAGACCCGGGGGGCAATCAGCCCCAGCATTTT.